These T cell receptor beta chains were read from a single sample in a study of Graves' ophthalmopathy and Graves' hyperthyroidism. TCRdb redid the calling of the multiplex PCR reads with MiXCR, one entry per CDR3 protein. The top ten hold less than 55% of the sample, which has some 750,000 distinct CDR3 sequences, approximately 40% seen once. The sample consisted of peripheral blood. Source of these receptors: an adult man with Graves' ophthalmopathy. Each CDR3 is given with its conserved first and last residue. Fields, in order: J gene, clone size, D gene, V gene, CDR3 DNA, CDR3 protein. D genes are given only for firm matches. Clone size is shown for a subset of rows, as once, few, many or a class of expanded clone.

j_call: TRBJ1-1; clone_size: NA; d_call: NA; v_call: TRBV11-2; cdr3_nt: TGTGCCAGCCCCAGATCTCGTGAAGCTTTCTTT; cdr3_aa: CASPRSREAFF
j_call: TRBJ1-3; clone_size: many; d_call: NA; v_call: TRBV25-1; cdr3_nt: TGTGCCAGAAGGGTAGACACTGACAACTCTGGAAACACCATATATTTT; cdr3_aa: CARRVDTDNSGNTIYF
j_call: TRBJ2-2; clone_size: few; d_call: NA; v_call: TRBV29-1; cdr3_nt: TGCAGCGTTGCTGGGCCCGGGGAGCTGTTTTTT; cdr3_aa: CSVAGPGELFF
j_call: TRBJ2-7; clone_size: NA; d_call: TRBD2; v_call: TRBV9; cdr3_nt: TGTGCCAGCAGTTACGCCCTAGCGGGAGCGGACGAGCAGTACTTC; cdr3_aa: CASSYALAGADEQYF
j_call: TRBJ2-7; clone_size: NA; d_call: NA; v_call: TRBV29-1; cdr3_nt: TGCAGTGCTCCCTGGGGGCTTTCCTACGAGCAGTACTTC; cdr3_aa: CSAPWGLSYEQYF
j_call: TRBJ1-1; clone_size: many; d_call: NA; v_call: TRBV7-9; cdr3_nt: TGTGCCAGCAGCTTTGCCTACAGGGTAATGAACACTGAAGCTTTCTTT; cdr3_aa: CASSFAYRVMNTEAFF
j_call: TRBJ1-2; clone_size: NA; d_call: NA; v_call: TRBV7-9; cdr3_nt: TGTGCCAGCAGCCAAGGGAGAGGGGCCAACTATGGCTACACCTTC; cdr3_aa: CASSQGRGANYGYTF
j_call: TRBJ2-5; clone_size: NA; d_call: TRBD2; v_call: TRBV4-1; cdr3_nt: TGTGCCAGCAGCCAAGATAGGGTAGCGGGGGGCCCAGAGACCCAGTACTTC; cdr3_aa: CASSQDRVAGGPETQYF
j_call: TRBJ2-2; clone_size: NA; d_call: NA; v_call: TRBV25-1; cdr3_nt: TGTGCCAGCAGTGAATCGACAGGGGAGCTGTTTTTT; cdr3_aa: CASSESTGELFF
j_call: TRBJ1-1; clone_size: few; d_call: NA; v_call: TRBV9; cdr3_nt: TGTGCCAGCAGCCACTATGGAGGGGGCACTGAAGCTTTCTTT; cdr3_aa: CASSHYGGGTEAFF
j_call: TRBJ1-2; clone_size: NA; d_call: NA; v_call: TRBV6-5; cdr3_nt: TGTGCCAGCAGGCCAAACAAGGGGGGGTACTATGGCTACACCTTC; cdr3_aa: CASRPNKGGYYGYTF
j_call: TRBJ1-5; clone_size: many; d_call: NA; v_call: TRBV20-1; cdr3_nt: TGCAGTGCTGGCCGGGTCTTGGGCAATCAGCCCCAGCATTTT; cdr3_aa: CSAGRVLGNQPQHF
j_call: TRBJ1-1; clone_size: many; d_call: NA; v_call: TRBV15; cdr3_nt: TGTGCCACCAGCAGGGACCTCCGGAACACTGAAGCTTTCTTT; cdr3_aa: CATSRDLRNTEAFF
j_call: TRBJ2-7; clone_size: few; d_call: TRBD2; v_call: TRBV20-1; cdr3_nt: TGCAGTGCTGACTCCGGACTAGCGGGTTACGAGCAGTACTTC; cdr3_aa: CSADSGLAGYEQYF
j_call: TRBJ1-5; clone_size: few; d_call: NA; v_call: TRBV19; cdr3_nt: TGTGCCAGTAGTATCAAGGGTTGGGAGAATCAGCCCCAGCATTTT; cdr3_aa: CASSIKGWENQPQHF
j_call: TRBJ2-7; clone_size: NA; d_call: NA; v_call: TRBV20-1; cdr3_nt: TGCAGTGCTAGTTCTCGCGAGCAGTACTTC; cdr3_aa: CSASSREQYF
j_call: TRBJ1-4; clone_size: NA; d_call: TRBD1; v_call: TRBV20-1; cdr3_nt: TGCAGTGCTAGCCCCCAGGGGGATGAAAAACTGTTTTTT; cdr3_aa: CSASPQGDEKLFF
j_call: TRBJ1-4; clone_size: NA; d_call: NA; v_call: TRBV7-9; cdr3_nt: TGCGCCAGCAGCCAGCCACAGGGTTGGGGGGAAAAACTGTTTTTT; cdr3_aa: CASSQPQGWGEKLFF
j_call: TRBJ2-7; clone_size: NA; d_call: TRBD2; v_call: TRBV9; cdr3_nt: TGTGCCAGCAGCGTAGGCGGGAGGGCAGGCGAGCAGTACTTC; cdr3_aa: CASSVGGRAGEQYF
j_call: TRBJ1-6; clone_size: few; d_call: NA; v_call: TRBV11-2; cdr3_nt: TGTGCCAGCAGCCCCTTTCTCGAGGGTAATTCACCCCTCCACTTT; cdr3_aa: CASSPFLEGNSPLHF
j_call: TRBJ1-2; clone_size: NA; d_call: NA; v_call: TRBV20-1; cdr3_nt: TGCAGTGCTAGACATCGGAAAGCATTAAGGGCAGGCTACACCTTC; cdr3_aa: CSARHRKALRAGYTF
j_call: TRBJ2-2; clone_size: few; d_call: TRBD2; v_call: TRBV7-9; cdr3_nt: TGTGCCAGCAGCTTACTAGCGGGGACGAACACCGGGGAGCTGTTTTTT; cdr3_aa: CASSLLAGTNTGELFF
j_call: TRBJ2-7; clone_size: many; d_call: TRBD2; v_call: TRBV20-1; cdr3_nt: TGCAGTGCCCTTCCAAGCGGGAGTGTCGACGAGCAGTACTTC; cdr3_aa: CSALPSGSVDEQYF
j_call: TRBJ2-2; clone_size: NA; d_call: NA; v_call: TRBV2; cdr3_nt: TGTGCCAGCAGTGAAGAGGGGGGGCCAGGGGGCGCCGACACCGGGGAGCTGTTTTTT; cdr3_aa: CASSEEGGPGGADTGELFF
j_call: TRBJ1-2; clone_size: few; d_call: NA; v_call: TRBV30; cdr3_nt: TGTGCCTGGAGTGTATCGGCAGGAACGCTTGGCTACACCTTC; cdr3_aa: CAWSVSAGTLGYTF
j_call: TRBJ1-2; clone_size: NA; d_call: NA; v_call: TRBV29-1; cdr3_nt: TGCAGCGTTGGGCAGGGAGGCGCGTCCTATGGCTACACCTTC; cdr3_aa: CSVGQGGASYGYTF
j_call: TRBJ1-2; clone_size: few; d_call: NA; v_call: TRBV2; cdr3_nt: TGTGCCAGCAGGAGAATAAGTTCAGGTCTTAACTATGGCTACACCTTC; cdr3_aa: CASRRISSGLNYGYTF
j_call: TRBJ2-7; clone_size: many; d_call: NA; v_call: TRBV29-1; cdr3_nt: TGCAGCGTTGGAGGACAGAGCTCCTACGAGCAGTACTTC; cdr3_aa: CSVGGQSSYEQYF
j_call: TRBJ1-3; clone_size: NA; d_call: NA; v_call: TRBV5-4; cdr3_nt: TGTGCCAGCAGCTTGATTCCTGCAGGCTCGTCTGGAAACACCATATATTTT; cdr3_aa: CASSLIPAGSSGNTIYF
j_call: TRBJ2-6; clone_size: few; d_call: NA; v_call: TRBV20-1; cdr3_nt: TGCAGTGCTAGACCCACTTTTGGGGAGGCTGGGGCCAACGTCCTGACTTTC; cdr3_aa: CSARPTFGEAGANVLTF
j_call: TRBJ2-7; clone_size: NA; d_call: TRBD1; v_call: TRBV7-4; cdr3_nt: TGTGCCTGGGGTAAAGGGACAGGGTTCGAGCAGTACTTC; cdr3_aa: CAWGKGTGFEQYF
j_call: TRBJ1-1; clone_size: many; d_call: TRBD1; v_call: TRBV12-3/TRBV12-4; cdr3_nt: TGTGCCAGCAGTTTGATGACAGGGGGGACTGAAGCTTTCTTT; cdr3_aa: CASSLMTGGTEAFF
j_call: TRBJ2-7; clone_size: NA; d_call: NA; v_call: TRBV19; cdr3_nt: TGTGCCAGTAGTATAGCCAGCGACTACGAGCAGTACTTC; cdr3_aa: CASSIASDYEQYF
j_call: TRBJ2-7; clone_size: NA; d_call: NA; v_call: TRBV10-3; cdr3_nt: TGTGCCATCAGTGACGGGGGCAAGTACGAGCAGTACTTC; cdr3_aa: CAISDGGKYEQYF
j_call: TRBJ2-7; clone_size: NA; d_call: TRBD2; v_call: TRBV7-2; cdr3_nt: TGTGCCAGCAGCCTTCGGCGGACTAGCGGGAGACGCGAGCAGTACTTC; cdr3_aa: CASSLRRTSGRREQYF
j_call: TRBJ2-2; clone_size: NA; d_call: NA; v_call: TRBV25-1; cdr3_nt: TGTGCCAGCAGCTTGGGACCGAGCGCCGGGGAGCTGTTTTTT; cdr3_aa: CASSLGPSAGELFF
j_call: TRBJ1-5; clone_size: NA; d_call: TRBD1; v_call: TRBV2; cdr3_nt: TGTGCCAGCAGCCCGCAGACAGGGATGAGCGATCAGCCTCAGCATTTT; cdr3_aa: CASSPQTGMSDQPQHF
j_call: TRBJ2-5; clone_size: many; d_call: TRBD1; v_call: TRBV20-1; cdr3_nt: TGCAGCGCCCGTCAGGGGGCGGGGGAGACCCAGTACTTC; cdr3_aa: CSARQGAGETQYF
j_call: TRBJ2-7; clone_size: NA; d_call: TRBD1; v_call: TRBV7-9; cdr3_nt: TGCGCCAGCAGCCAAACCGGGACAGGGGGGATCGAGCAGTACTTC; cdr3_aa: CASSQTGTGGIEQYF
j_call: TRBJ2-7; clone_size: NA; d_call: TRBD1; v_call: TRBV29-1; cdr3_nt: TGCAGCGTCGGACAGGCAACGGGATACGAGCAGTACTTC; cdr3_aa: CSVGQATGYEQYF